A selection of T cell receptor beta chains follows, all from one sample in a study of response to subunit inactivated influenza vaccine. TCRdb redid the calling of the RT-PCR reads with MiXCR, one entry per CDR3 protein. In the table there are about 570,000 distinct CDR3 sequences, around 10% of which are singletons. These data were likewise used in another study, on T cells expressing NK-cell markers.

The input for sequencing was PBMCs from blood, taken on the day of vaccination. These TCRs come from a man aged 50-59 years who received an inactivated influenza vaccine. CDR3s include the opening cysteine and the closing phenylalanine or tryptophan. The D gene is left open where the match is weak. Only part of the rows carry a size: once, few, many, or a class if the clone is expanded.

clone size | J gene | D gene | CDR3 length | V gene | CDR3 DNA | CDR3 protein
- | TRBJ2-5 | TRBD2 | 14 | TRBV20-1 | TGCAGTGCTAACCCGGGACTAGCGAAAGAGACCCAGTACTTC | CSANPGLAKETQYF
few | TRBJ2-3 | - | 16 | TRBV7-9 | TGTGCCAGCAGCTTCCTCCGGGACAAAGACACAGATACGCAGTATTTT | CASSFLRDKDTDTQYF
- | TRBJ2-1 | TRBD2 | 14 | TRBV7-2 | TGTGCCAGCAGCTTAGCCGGGAGGGGCAATGAGCAGTTCTTC | CASSLAGRGNEQFF
- | TRBJ2-3 | TRBD1 | 18 | TRBV24-1 | TGTGCCACCAGTGGGGTTAAACCGGGACAGGGGGCGATGGATACGCAGTATTTT | CATSGVKPGQGAMDTQYF
- | TRBJ2-1 | - | 15 | TRBV4-3 | TGCGCCAGCAGCCAAGATAGTGGAGGGGAGACCATCAGGTTCTTC | CASSQDSGGETIRFF
- | TRBJ2-7 | TRBD1 | 15 | TRBV6-5 | TGTGCCAGCAGTTTGGGACAGGGGGCCACGACAAAGCAGTACTTC | CASSLGQGATTKQYF
many | TRBJ2-4 | TRBD2 | 14 | TRBV29-1 | TGCAGCGCCCGGGGGGGTCTAGCCAAAAACATTCAGTACTTC | CSARGGLAKNIQYF
few | TRBJ1-5 | - | 13 | TRBV19 | TGTGCCAGTAGCTGGGCAGAGGATCAGCCCCAGCATTTT | CASSWAEDQPQHF
- | TRBJ2-1 | TRBD2 | 11 | TRBV29-1 | TGCAGAGCGGGAGGGATGGGTGAGCAGTTCTTC | CRAGGMGEQFF
few | TRBJ2-7 | - | 12 | TRBV28 | TGTGCCAGCAGATGGGGGGTCTACGAGCAGTACTTC | CASRWGVYEQYF
many | TRBJ2-1 | - | 14 | TRBV7-3 | TGTGCCAGCAGCTTAAGGTACTCCTACAATGAGCAGTTCTTC | CASSLRYSYNEQFF
few | TRBJ2-3 | TRBD2 | 17 | TRBV7-2 | TGTGCCAGCAGCTTAGGTCGTCTAGCGGGGTTCACAGATACGCAGTATTTT | CASSLGRLAGFTDTQYF